The clone carrying this T cell receptor beta chain was picked up one time. The sample originates from a study of immune characterization of retroperitoneal liposarcoma. Germline-derived CDR1 and CDR2 are SGHTA and FQGNSA. V was cut by 3 bases and J by 6 bases, with 13 bases left in between. This CDR3 has 14 residues. MiXCR, applied by TCRdb to the PCR reads, yields one record per CDR3 protein. The table records about 2,400 distinct CDR3 sequences, under 60% of them present only once. This TCR came from a female donor with retroperitoneal liposarcoma. The chain couples TRBV7-2 to TRBJ2-3, with a possible D match to TRBD2 (7 bases). Specimen: tumor tissue. DNA for the CDR3: TGTGCCAGCAGCTTGGGGGCGGGGGCCGATACGCAGTATTTT. Residues: CASSLGAGADTQYF.